These 5 T cell receptor beta chains originate from one sample sequenced in a study of T cell responses to AZD1222 COVID-19 vaccine. Some clones are missing from TCRdb's copy, which holds only in-frame ones; the method was immunoSEQ multiplex PCR. The sample has about 140,000 clones, more than 90% seen once. The input for sequencing was peripheral blood, taken on day 0 of AZD1222 vaccination. Every receptor here comes from an adult in good health.

The chain combines TRBV19 with TRBJ1-2; tentative D call: TRBD1 (6 bases). Trimming cost V 7 bases and J 7 bases, with 22 bases left between them. Looked up from germline, CDR1 is LNHDA and CDR2 is SQIVND (reference sequence). The CDR3 is made up of 15 amino acids. The CDR3 reads CASITQSGGQAGYTF. DNA for the CDR3: TGTGCCAGTATAACTCAAAGCGGGGGGCAGGCTGGCTACACCTTC.

The rearrangement joins TRBV6-2 or TRBV6-3 to TRBJ2-7, with 7 positions matching TRBD2. Germline CDR1 and CDR2: MNHEY and SVGEGT. CDR3 length: 13 amino acids. V shed 4 bases and J 4 bases; nucleotides not matched to a gene: 4. The chain's CDR3 is CASSWTRQYEQYF. The CDR3 DNA reads as TGTGCCAGCAGTTGGACTAGACAATACGAGCAGTACTTC.

The V call is TRBV7-3, the J call TRBJ2-1; perhaps D is TRBD1 or TRBD2 (7 bases each). Germline lookup yields CDR1 SGHTA and CDR2 FQGTGA. Trimming removed 2 bases from V and 8 bases from J, with 13 bases in between. This CDR3 has 14 amino acids. CDR3 bases: TGTGCCAGCAGCTTAGGGAGGGGGCCCGATGAGCAGTTCTTC. This codes for CASSLGRGPDEQFF.

This clone was counted only a few times. The chain recombines TRBV6-5 with TRBJ1-2; D is undetermined. Per germline, CDR1 MNHEY and CDR2 SVGAGI. This CDR3 is 12 amino acids long. Trimming removed 6 bases from V and 3 bases from J, with 8 bases in between. For the CDR3, the DNA is TGTGCCAGCAGGGCAGGCGACTATGGCTACACCTTC. Translating it yields CASRAGDYGYTF.

This rearrangement joins TRBV19 to TRBJ2-1, with no clear D. Germline CDR1 is LNHDA and CDR2 is SQIVND (reference sequence). This CDR3 is built from 12 residues. Trimming shortened V by 6 bases and J by 12 bases, and 15 bases separated the two germline ends. This CDR3 reads CASSPVGYVQFF. The CDR3 DNA follows: TGTGCCAGTAGCCCAGTAGGTTATGTGCAGTTCTTC.